Detailed here is one T cell receptor (beta chain). Its target is unknown. Noted time point: baseline pretreatment blood. Indicated treatment: 15 Gy SBRT to primary tumor, nephrectomy 4 weeks later. Germline V gene data show CDR1 as SGHVS and CDR2 as FNYEAQ. The CDR3 extends over 15 amino acids. V trimming: 11 bases; J trimming: 2 bases; junction bases outside the gene matches: 10. Generated by immunoSEQ multiplex PCR, the TCRdb table keeps only in-frame clones and is missing some. The sample lists tens of thousands of clones; just under 80% were seen once. These data are taken from a study of radiation and T cells in renal cell carcinoma. Study-wide findings and caveats: Top tumor clonotypes rose in blood 2 weeks post-radiation, then contracted.

The chain joins TRBV7-6 to TRBJ2-3; 10 bases line up with TRBD2. The sequence derives from a man aged 55 to 70 with renal cell carcinoma. Here the sequenced sample was blood, taken from a patient whose treatment included radiotherapy and nephrectomy. CDR3 coding DNA: TGTGCCCGAGGTAGCGGGGGGCCCTTCACAGATACGCAGTATTTT. The encoded protein is CARGSGGPFTDTQYF.